The sequence of this T cell receptor (beta chain) was determined in a study of shared clonotypes between healthy human individuals. About this clone: The target antigen is unknown.

Study findings and constraints: Naive subsets tended to show greater estimated richness than memory subsets.

Germline CDR1 is SGDLS and CDR2 is YYNGEE. After removal of 3 bases from V and 4 bases from J, the junction contained 7 bases not matched to a gene. CDR3 size: 17 residues. It was across several immunoSEQ plates that each subset's genomic DNA was evenly split. TCRdb's copy holds only in-frame clones and misses some; the assay was immunoSEQ multiplex PCR. The sample has some 1.4 million clones; 95% to 97% are singletons. This TCR came from a young man in good health. Source material: naive CD4+ T cells sorted from blood. Subset given: CD45RA+ positively selected. The chain has TRBV9 and TRBJ2-1; TRBD2 agrees at 13 bases. This chain's CDR3 is CASSGGLAGILYNEQFF. In DNA form, the CDR3 reads TGTGCCAGCAGCGGGGGACTAGCGGGGATATTATACAATGAGCAGTTCTTC.